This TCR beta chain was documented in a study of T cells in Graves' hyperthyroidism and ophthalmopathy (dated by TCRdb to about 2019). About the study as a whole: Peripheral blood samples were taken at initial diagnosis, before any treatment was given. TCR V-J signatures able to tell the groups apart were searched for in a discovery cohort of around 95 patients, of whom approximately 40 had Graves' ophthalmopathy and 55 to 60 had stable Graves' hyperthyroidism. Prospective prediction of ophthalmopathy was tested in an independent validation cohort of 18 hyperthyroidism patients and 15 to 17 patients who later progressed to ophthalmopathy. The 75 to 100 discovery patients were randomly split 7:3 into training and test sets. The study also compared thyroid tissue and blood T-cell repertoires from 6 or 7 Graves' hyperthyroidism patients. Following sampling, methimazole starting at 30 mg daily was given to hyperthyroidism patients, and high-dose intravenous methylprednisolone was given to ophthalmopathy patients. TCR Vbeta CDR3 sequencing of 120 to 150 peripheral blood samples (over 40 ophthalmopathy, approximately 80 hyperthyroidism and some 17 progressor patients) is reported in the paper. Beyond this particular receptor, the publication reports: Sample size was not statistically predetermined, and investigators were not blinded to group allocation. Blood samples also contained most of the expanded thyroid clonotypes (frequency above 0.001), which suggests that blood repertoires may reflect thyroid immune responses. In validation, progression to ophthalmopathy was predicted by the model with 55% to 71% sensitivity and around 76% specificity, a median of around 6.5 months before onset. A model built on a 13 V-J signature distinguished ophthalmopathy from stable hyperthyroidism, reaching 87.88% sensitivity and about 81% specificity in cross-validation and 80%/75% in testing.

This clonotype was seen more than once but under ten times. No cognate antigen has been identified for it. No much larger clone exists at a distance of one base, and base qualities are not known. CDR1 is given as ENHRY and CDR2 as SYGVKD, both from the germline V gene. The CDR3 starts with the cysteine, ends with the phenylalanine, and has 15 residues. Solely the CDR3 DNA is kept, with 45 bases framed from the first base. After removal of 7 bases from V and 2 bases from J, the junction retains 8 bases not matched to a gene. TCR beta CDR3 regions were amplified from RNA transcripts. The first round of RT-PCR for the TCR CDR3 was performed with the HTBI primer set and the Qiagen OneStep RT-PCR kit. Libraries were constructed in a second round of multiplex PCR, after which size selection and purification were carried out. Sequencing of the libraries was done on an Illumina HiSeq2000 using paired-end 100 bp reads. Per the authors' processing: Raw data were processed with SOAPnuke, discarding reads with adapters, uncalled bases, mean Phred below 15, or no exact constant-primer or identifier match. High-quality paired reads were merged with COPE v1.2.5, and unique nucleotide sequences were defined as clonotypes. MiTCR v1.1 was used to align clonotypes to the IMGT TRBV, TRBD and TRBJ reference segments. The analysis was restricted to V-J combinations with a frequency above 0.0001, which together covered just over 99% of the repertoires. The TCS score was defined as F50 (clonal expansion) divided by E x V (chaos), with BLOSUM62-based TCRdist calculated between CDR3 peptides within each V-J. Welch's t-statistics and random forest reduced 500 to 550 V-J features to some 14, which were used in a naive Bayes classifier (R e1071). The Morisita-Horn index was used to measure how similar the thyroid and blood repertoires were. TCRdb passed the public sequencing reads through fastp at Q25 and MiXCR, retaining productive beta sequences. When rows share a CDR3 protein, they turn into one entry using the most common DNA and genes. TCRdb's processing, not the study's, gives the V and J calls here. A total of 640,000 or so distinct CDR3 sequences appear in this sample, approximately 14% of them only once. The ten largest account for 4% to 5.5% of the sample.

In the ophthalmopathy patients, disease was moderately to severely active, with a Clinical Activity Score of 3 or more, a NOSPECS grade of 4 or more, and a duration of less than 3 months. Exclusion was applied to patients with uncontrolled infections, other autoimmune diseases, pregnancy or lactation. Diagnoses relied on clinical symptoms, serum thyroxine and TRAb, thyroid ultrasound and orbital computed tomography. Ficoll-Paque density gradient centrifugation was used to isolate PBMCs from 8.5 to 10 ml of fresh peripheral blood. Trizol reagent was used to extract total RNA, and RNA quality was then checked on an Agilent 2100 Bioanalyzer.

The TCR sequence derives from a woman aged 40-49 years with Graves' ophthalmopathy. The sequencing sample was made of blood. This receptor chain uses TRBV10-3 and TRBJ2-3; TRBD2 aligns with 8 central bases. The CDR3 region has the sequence CAITPTGGTTDTQYF. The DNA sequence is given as TGTGCCATCACCCCGACGGGAGGGACCACAGATACGCAGTATTTT.